A selection of T cell receptor beta chains follows, all from one sample in a study of shared clonotypes between healthy human individuals. Method: immunoSEQ multiplex PCR; TCRdb's copy keeps in-frame clones and lacks some. The sample holds about 680,000 clones, around 67% seen once. The sequencing input was memory CD4+ T cells sorted from blood. The receptors come from a woman between 25 and 40 years old in good health. Each CDR3 is given with its conserved first and last residue. D genes are given only for firm matches. Not all rows give a size; the values are once, few, many and, for expanded clones, a class.

j_call v_call d_call clone_size cdr3_aa cdr3_nt
TRBJ2-3 TRBV27 TRBD2 . CASNPLAGVGTDTQYF TGTGCCAGCAATCCTCTAGCGGGAGTGGGGACAGATACGCAGTATTTT
TRBJ1-2 TRBV28 . . CASSLRFFLAGPYGYTF TGTGCCAGCAGTTTACGTTTCTTCTTGGCAGGGCCCTATGGCTACACCTTC
TRBJ1-1 TRBV5-5 . many CASRTTGAGEAFF TGTGCCAGCAGAACGACGGGAGCGGGCGAAGCTTTCTTT
TRBJ1-1 TRBV2 . . CASSVWQASAFF TGTGCCAGCAGTGTCTGGCAAGCGTCAGCTTTCTTT
TRBJ1-5 TRBV5-5 . . CASSGSSGSYSNQPQHF TGTGCCAGCAGCGGGTCTTCGGGGAGCTATAGCAATCAGCCCCAGCATTTT
TRBJ2-1 TRBV2 . . CASSAQGVDFNEQFF TGTGCCAGCAGCGCGCAAGGAGTAGATTTCAATGAGCAGTTCTTC
TRBJ2-3 TRBV27 TRBD2 few CASSSNLAGVTDTQYF TGTGCCAGCAGTTCTAATCTAGCGGGAGTCACAGATACGCAGTATTTT
TRBJ1-5 TRBV27 . few CAPTRNGSNQPQHF TGTGCCCCCACGAGGAACGGTAGCAATCAGCCCCAGCATTTT
TRBJ1-1 TRBV11-3 TRBD1 . CASSLGQGMNTEAFF TGTGCCAGCAGCCTCGGACAGGGAATGAACACTGAAGCTTTCTTT
TRBJ1-3 TRBV28 . . CASRFRNTIYF TGTGCCAGCAGATTTCGAAACACCATATATTTT
TRBJ2-7 TRBV5-5 . . CASSQGPQGLSGYEQYF TGTGCCAGCAGCCAGGGGCCGCAGGGCCTTTCGGGGTACGAGCAGTACTTC
TRBJ2-3 TRBV6-4 TRBD2 . CASRAGGSTDTQYF TGTGCCAGCAGGGCGGGAGGTTCCACAGATACGCAGTATTTT
TRBJ1-2 TRBV30 . . CAWSSGRKHGYTF TGTGCCTGGAGTTCAGGGAGAAAGCATGGCTACACCTTC
TRBJ2-2 TRBV11-2 . few CASSPQGGVGELFF TGTGCCAGCAGTCCTCAGGGAGGAGTCGGGGAGCTGTTTTTT
TRBJ1-3 TRBV15 . . CATSRDVSGNTIYF TGTGCCACCAGCAGAGATGTTTCTGGAAACACCATATATTTT
TRBJ2-3 TRBV5-4 . . CASSFRGTSTDTQYF TGTGCCAGCAGCTTCCGGGGGACTAGCACAGATACGCAGTATTTT
TRBJ2-1 TRBV30 TRBD2 . CAWSKGLAGDNEQFF TGTGCCTGGAGTAAGGGACTAGCGGGAGACAATGAGCAGTTCTTC
TRBJ2-1 TRBV10-1 TRBD2 . CASSAAGGLGNEQFF TGCGCCAGCAGCGCGGCGGGGGGGCTGGGGAATGAGCAGTTCTTC
TRBJ2-7 TRBV27 TRBD1 few CASGMDRGYEQYF TGTGCCAGCGGGATGGACAGGGGCTACGAGCAGTACTTC
TRBJ2-6 TRBV27 . . CASSPGIGGGANVLTF TGTGCCAGCAGTCCAGGGATCGGCGGAGGGGCCAACGTCCTGACTTTC
TRBJ2-3 TRBV2 . . CASSERGDRSTDTQYF TGTGCCAGCAGTGAAAGGGGGGACAGAAGCACAGATACGCAGTATTTT
TRBJ2-5 TRBV4-1 TRBD2 . CASSQGLTSGRETQYF TGCGCCAGCAGCCAAGGATTGACTAGCGGGAGAGAGACCCAGTACTTC
TRBJ1-5 TRBV19 . . CASRTGQNSNQPQHF TGTGCCAGTAGGACGGGACAAAATAGCAATCAGCCCCAGCATTTT
TRBJ2-3 TRBV7-3 TRBD2 . CASSQKTSATDTQYF TGTGCCAGCAGCCAAAAGACTAGCGCCACAGATACGCAGTATTTT
TRBJ2-7 TRBV28 TRBD2 . CASSPAGEAYEQYF TGTGCCAGCAGCCCAGCGGGGGAGGCTTACGAGCAGTACTTC
TRBJ1-5 TRBV19 . many CASSTEGLSNQPQHF TGTGCCAGTAGTACCGAGGGACTGAGCAATCAGCCCCAGCATTTT
TRBJ2-4 TRBV14 TRBD1 . CASSLGQGTIAKNIQYF TGTGCCAGCAGCCTGGGACAGGGGACCATAGCCAAAAACATTCAGTACTTC
TRBJ2-1 TRBV6-5 TRBD2 once CASSYSAGVTGEQFF TGTGCCAGCAGTTACTCAGCGGGAGTCACGGGTGAGCAGTTCTTC
TRBJ2-1 TRBV10-3 . few CAISEQDSEVYNEQFF TGTGCCATCAGTGAGCAAGATTCTGAAGTGTACAATGAGCAGTTCTTC
TRBJ2-7 TRBV18 . . CASSSLSAEQYF TGTGCCAGCTCTTCTCTTAGCGCCGAGCAGTACTTC
TRBJ2-2 TRBV21-1 . once CASSPRNRVNTGELFF TGTGCCAGCAGCCCGAGAAACCGGGTGAACACCGGGGAGCTGTTTTTT
TRBJ1-4 TRBV18 . . CASSLRANEKLFF TGTGCCAGCTCACTCCGGGCAAACGAAAAACTGTTTTTT
TRBJ1-3 TRBV7-2 . . CASSPQSGDTIYF TGTGCCAGCAGCCCTCAAAGTGGAGACACCATATATTTT
TRBJ1-5 TRBV30 . . CAWSGSGQPQHF TGTGCCTGGAGTGGGTCGGGTCAGCCCCAGCATTTT
TRBJ1-1 TRBV28 . . CASRIGGGTEAFF TGTGCCAGCAGGATAGGGGGGGGAACTGAAGCTTTCTTT
TRBJ2-7 TRBV7-2 . . CASSLVRQSSYEQYF TGTGCCAGCAGCTTAGTGAGACAGAGCTCCTACGAGCAGTACTTC
TRBJ2-7 TRBV6-5 . . CASSYSSRSYEQYF TGTGCCAGCAGTTACTCCTCGAGGAGCTACGAGCAGTACTTC
TRBJ2-1 TRBV5-4 TRBD2 . CASSSPGLARVSTGEQFF TGTGCCAGCAGCTCCCCGGGACTAGCGAGAGTATCTACAGGTGAGCAGTTCTTC
TRBJ2-7 TRBV6-6 . . CASSSGPYEQYF TGTGCCAGCAGTTCAGGGCCCTACGAGCAGTACTTC
TRBJ2-7 TRBV2 . . CASSDPRHAYEQYF TGTGCCAGCAGTGATCCGCGGCATGCCTACGAGCAGTACTTC
TRBJ1-3 TRBV18 . few CASSPRDMASGNTIYF TGTGCCAGCTCACCACGGGACATGGCCTCTGGAAACACCATATATTTT
TRBJ2-1 TRBV6-5 . few CASSLRGGEQFF TGTGCCAGCAGCCTCAGGGGTGGCGAGCAGTTCTTC
TRBJ1-2 TRBV28 . . CASSSGGANYGYTF TGTGCCAGCAGCTCGGGGGGCGCGAACTATGGCTACACCTTC
TRBJ1-1 TRBV11-2 TRBD1 . CASSDRASTEAFF TGTGCCAGCAGCGACAGGGCGAGCACTGAAGCTTTCTTT
TRBJ1-4 TRBV4-1 TRBD1 . CASKRDRDRGTNEKLFF TGCGCCAGCAAACGAGACAGGGATCGGGGAACTAATGAAAAACTGTTTTTT
TRBJ2-1 TRBV5-1 . . CASSLRGHNEQFF TGCGCCAGCAGCTTGAGGGGACACAATGAGCAGTTCTTC
TRBJ2-5 TRBV25-1 . . CASSERGMETQYF TGTGCCAGCAGTGAACGGGGCATGGAGACCCAGTACTTC
TRBJ2-1 TRBV7-9 . . CASSPPGAKRGNEQFF TGTGCCAGCAGCCCCCCGGGTGCCAAGAGGGGCAATGAGCAGTTCTTC
TRBJ2-2 TRBV9 . . CASSVDIGSNTGELFF TGTGCCAGCAGCGTAGACATAGGTTCAAACACCGGGGAGCTGTTTTTT